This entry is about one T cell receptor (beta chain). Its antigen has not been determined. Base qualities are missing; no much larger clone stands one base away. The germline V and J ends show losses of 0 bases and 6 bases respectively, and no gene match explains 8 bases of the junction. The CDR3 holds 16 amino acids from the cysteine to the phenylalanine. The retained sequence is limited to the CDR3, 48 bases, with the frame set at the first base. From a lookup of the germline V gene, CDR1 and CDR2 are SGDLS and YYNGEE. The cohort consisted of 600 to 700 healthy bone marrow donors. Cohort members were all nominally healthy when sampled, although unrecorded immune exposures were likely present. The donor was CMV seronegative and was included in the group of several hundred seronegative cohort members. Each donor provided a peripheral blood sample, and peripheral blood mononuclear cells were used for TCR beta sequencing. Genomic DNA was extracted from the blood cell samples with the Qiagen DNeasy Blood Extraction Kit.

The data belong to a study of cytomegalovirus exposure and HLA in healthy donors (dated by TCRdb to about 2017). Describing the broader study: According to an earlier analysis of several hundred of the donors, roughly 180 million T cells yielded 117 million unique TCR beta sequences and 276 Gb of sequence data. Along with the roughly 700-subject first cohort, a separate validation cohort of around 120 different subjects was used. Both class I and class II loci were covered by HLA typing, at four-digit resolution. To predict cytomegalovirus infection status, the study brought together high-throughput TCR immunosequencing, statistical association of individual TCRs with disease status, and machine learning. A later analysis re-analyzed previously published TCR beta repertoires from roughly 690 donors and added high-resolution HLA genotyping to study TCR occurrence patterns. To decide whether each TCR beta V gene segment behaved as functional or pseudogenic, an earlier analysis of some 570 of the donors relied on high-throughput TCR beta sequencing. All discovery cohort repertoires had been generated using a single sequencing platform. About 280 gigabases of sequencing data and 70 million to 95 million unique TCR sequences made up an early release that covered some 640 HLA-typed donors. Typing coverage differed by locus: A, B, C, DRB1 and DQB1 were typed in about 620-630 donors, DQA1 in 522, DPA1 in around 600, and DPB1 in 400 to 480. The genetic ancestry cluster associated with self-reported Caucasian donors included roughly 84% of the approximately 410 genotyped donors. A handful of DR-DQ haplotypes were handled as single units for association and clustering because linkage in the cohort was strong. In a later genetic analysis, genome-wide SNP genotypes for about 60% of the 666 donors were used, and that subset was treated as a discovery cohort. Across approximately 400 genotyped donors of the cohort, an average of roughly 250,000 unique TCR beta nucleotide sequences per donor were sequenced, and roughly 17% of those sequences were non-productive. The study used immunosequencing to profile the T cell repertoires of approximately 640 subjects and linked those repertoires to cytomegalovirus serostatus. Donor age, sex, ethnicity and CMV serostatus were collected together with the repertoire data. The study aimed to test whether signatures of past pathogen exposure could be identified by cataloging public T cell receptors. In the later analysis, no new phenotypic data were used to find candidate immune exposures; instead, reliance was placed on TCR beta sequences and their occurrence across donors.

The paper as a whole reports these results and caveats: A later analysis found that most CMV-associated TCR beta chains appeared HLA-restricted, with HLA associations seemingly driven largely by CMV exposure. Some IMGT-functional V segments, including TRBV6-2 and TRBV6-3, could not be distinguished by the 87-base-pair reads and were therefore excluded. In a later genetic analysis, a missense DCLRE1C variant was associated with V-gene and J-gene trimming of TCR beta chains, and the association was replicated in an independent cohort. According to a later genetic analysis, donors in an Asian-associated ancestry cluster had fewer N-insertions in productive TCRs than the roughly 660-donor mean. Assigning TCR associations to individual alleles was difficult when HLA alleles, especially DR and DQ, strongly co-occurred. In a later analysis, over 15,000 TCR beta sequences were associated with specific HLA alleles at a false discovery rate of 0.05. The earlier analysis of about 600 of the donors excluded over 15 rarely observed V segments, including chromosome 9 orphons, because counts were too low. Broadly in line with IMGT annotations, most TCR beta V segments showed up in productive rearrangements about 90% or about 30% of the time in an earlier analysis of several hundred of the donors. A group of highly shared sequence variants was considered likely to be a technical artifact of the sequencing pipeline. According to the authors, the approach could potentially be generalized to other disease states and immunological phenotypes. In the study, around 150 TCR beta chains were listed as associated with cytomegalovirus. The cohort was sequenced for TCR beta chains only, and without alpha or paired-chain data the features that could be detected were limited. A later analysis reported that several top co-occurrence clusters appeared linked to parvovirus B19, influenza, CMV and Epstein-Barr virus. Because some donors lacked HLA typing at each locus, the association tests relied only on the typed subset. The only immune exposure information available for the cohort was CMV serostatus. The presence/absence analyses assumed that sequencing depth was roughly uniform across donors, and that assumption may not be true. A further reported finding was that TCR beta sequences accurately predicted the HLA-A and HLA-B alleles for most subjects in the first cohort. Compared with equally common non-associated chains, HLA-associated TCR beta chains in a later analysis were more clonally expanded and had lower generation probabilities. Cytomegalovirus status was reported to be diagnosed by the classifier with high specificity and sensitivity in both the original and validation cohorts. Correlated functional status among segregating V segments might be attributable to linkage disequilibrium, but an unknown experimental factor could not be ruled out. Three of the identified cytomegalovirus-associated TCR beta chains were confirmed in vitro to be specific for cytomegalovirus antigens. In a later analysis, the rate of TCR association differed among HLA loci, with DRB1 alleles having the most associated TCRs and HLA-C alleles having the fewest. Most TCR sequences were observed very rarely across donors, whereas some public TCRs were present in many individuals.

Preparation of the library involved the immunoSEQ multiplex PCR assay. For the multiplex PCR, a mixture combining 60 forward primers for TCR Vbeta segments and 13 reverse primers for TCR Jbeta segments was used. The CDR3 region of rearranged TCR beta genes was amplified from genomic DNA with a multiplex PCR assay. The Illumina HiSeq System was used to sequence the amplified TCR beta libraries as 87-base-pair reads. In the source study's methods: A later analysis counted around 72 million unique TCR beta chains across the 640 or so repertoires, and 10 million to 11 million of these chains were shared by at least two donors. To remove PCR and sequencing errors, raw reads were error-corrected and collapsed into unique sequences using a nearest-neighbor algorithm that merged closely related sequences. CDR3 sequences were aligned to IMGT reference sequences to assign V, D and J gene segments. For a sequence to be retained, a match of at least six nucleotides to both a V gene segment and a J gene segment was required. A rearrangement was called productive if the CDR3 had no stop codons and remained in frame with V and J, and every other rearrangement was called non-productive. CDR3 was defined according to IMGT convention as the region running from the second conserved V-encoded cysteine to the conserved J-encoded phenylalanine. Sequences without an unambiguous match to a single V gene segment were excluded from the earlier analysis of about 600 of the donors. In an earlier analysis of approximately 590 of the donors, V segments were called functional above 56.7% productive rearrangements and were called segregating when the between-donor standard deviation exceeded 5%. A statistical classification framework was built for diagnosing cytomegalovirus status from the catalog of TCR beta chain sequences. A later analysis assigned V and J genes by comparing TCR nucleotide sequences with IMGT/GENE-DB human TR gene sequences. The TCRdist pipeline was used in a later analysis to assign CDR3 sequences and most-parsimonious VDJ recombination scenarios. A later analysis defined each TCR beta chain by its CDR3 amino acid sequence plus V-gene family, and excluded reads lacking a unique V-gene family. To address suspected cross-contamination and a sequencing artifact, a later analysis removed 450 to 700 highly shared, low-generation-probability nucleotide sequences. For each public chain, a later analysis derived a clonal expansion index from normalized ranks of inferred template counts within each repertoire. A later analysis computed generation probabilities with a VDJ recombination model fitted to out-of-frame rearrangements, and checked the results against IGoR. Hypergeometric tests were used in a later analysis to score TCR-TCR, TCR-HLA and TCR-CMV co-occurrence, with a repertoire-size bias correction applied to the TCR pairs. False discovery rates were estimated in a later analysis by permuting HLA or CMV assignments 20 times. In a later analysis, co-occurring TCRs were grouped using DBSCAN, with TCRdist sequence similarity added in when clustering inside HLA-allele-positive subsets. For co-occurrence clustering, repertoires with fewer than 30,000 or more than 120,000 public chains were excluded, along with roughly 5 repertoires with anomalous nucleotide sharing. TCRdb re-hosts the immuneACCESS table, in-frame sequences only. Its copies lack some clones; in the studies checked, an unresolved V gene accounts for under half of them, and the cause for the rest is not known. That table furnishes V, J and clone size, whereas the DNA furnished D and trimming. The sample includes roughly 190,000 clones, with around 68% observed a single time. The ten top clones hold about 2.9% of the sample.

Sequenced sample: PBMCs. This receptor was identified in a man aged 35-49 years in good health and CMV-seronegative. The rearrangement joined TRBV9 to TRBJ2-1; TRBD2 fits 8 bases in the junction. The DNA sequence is TGTGCCAGCAGCGTAGCGGGAGGGCCAATTATCAATGAGCAGTTCTTC. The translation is CASSVAGGPIINEQFF.